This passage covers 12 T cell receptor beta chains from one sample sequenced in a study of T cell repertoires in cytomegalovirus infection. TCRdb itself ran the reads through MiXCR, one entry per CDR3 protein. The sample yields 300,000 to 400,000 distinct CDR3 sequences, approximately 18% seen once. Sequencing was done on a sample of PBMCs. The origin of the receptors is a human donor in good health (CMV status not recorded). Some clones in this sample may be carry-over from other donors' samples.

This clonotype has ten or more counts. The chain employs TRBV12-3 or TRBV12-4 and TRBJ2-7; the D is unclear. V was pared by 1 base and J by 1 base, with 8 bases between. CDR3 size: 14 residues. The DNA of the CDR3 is TGTGCCAGCAGTTTAGGGCTAGATTCCTACGAGCAGTACTTC. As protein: CASSLGLDSYEQYF.

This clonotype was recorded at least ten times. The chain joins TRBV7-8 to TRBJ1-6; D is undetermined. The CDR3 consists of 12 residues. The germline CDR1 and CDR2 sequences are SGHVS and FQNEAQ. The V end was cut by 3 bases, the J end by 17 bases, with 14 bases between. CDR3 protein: CASSLPGRAIHF. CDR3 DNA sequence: TGTGCCAGCAGCTTGCCCGGGAGAGCTATCCACTTT.

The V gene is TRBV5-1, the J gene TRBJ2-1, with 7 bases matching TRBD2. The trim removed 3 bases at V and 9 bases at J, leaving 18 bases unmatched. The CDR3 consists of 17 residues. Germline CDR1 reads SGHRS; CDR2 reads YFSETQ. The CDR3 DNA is TGCGCCAGCAGCTCGAATCGCCGGGACTATGCAGTCCCTGAGCAGTTCTTC. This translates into CASSSNRRDYAVPEQFF.

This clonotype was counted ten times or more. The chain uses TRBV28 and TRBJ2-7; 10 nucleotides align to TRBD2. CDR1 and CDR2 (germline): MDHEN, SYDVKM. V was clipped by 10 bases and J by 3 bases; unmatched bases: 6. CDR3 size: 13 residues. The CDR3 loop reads CATRLAGVYEQYF. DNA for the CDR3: TGTGCCACCCGACTAGCGGGCGTCTACGAGCAGTACTTC.

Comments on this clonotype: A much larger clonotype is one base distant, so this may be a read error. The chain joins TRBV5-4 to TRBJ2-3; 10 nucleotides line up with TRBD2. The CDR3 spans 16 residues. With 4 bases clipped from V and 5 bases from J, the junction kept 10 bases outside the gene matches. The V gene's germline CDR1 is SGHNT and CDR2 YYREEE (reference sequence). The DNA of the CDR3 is TGTGCCAGCAGCACCGCTAGCGGGGGCACCTTAGATACGCAGTATTTT. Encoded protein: CASSTASGGTLDTQYF.

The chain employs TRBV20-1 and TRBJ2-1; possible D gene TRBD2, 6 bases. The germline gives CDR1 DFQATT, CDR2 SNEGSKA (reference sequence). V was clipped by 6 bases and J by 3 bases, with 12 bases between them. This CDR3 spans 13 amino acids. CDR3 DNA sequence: TGCAGTGCCACCATCGGGGGCTACAATGAGCAGTTCTTC. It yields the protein CSATIGGYNEQFF.

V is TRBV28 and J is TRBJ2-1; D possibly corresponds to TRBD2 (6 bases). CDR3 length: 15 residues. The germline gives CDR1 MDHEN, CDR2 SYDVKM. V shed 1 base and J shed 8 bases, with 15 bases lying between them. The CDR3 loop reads CASSLSGDPRDEQFF. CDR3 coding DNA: TGTGCCAGCAGTTTATCGGGGGACCCCAGGGATGAGCAGTTCTTC. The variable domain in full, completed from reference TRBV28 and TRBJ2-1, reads DVKVTQSSRYLVKRTGEKVFLECVQDMDHENMFWYRQDPGLGLRLIYFSYDVKMKEKGDIPEGYSVSREKKERFSLILESASTNQTSMYLCASSLSGDPRDEQFFGPGTRLTVL.

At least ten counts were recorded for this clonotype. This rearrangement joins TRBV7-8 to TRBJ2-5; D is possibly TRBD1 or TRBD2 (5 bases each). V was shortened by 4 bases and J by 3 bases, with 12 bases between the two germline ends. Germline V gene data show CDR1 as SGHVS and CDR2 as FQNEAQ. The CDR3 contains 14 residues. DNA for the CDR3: TGTGCCAGCAGCTCCTCCGGGACGGAAGAGACCCAGTACTTC. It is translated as CASSSSGTEETQYF.

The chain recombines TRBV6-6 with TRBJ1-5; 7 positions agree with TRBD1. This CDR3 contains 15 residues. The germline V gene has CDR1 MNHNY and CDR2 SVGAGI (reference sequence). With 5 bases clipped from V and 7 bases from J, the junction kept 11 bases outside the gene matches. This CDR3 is CASSADRAPGQPQHF. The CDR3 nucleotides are TGTGCCAGCAGTGCCGACAGGGCTCCCGGGCAGCCCCAGCATTTT.

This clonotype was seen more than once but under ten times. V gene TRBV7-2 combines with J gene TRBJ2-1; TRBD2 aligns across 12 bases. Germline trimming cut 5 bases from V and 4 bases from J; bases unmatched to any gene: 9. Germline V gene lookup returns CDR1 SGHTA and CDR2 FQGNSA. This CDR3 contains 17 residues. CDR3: CASSPLTSGRRYNEQFF. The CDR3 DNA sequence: TGTGCCAGCAGCCCCCTGACTAGCGGGAGACGGTACAATGAGCAGTTCTTC.

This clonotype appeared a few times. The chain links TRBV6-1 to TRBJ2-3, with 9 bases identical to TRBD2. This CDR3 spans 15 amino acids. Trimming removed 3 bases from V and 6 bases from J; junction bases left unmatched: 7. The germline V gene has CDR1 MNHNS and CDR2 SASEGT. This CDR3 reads CASSEGGRASDTQYF. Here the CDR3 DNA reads TGTGCCAGCAGTGAGGGCGGGAGGGCCTCGGATACGCAGTATTTT.

For the CDR3, the DNA is TGTGCCAGTAGTAACACTCGGACTAGCGGCACAGATACGCAGTATTTT. Protein sequence: CASSNTRTSGTDTQYF. The V and J genes are TRBV19 and TRBJ2-3, with 9 bases matching TRBD2. Per germline, CDR1 LNHDA and CDR2 SQIVND (reference sequence). Losses at the gene ends were 4 bases for V and 1 base for J; bases not matched to a gene: 6. CDR3 size: 16 residues.